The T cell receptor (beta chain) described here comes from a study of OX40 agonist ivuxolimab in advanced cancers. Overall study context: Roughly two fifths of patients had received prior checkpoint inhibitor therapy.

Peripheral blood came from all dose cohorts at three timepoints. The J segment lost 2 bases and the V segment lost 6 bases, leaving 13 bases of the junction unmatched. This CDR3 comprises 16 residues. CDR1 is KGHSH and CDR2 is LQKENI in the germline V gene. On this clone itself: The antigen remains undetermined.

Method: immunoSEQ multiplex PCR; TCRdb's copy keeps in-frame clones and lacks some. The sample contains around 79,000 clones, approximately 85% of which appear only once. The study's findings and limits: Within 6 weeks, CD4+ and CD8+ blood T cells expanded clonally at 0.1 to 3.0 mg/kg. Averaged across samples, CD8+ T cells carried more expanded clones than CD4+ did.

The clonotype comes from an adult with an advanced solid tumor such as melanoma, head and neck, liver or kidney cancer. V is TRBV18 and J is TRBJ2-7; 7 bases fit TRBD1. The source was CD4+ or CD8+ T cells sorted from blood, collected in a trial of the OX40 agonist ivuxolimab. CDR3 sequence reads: CASSQAGTATTYEQYF. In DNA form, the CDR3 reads TGTGCCAGCTCTCAGGCCGGGACAGCGACCACCTACGAGCAGTACTTC.